A single TCR beta chain is shown here with its context. Antigen specificity is unknown. The data are from a study of cytomegalovirus exposure and HLA in healthy donors. Points from the study as a whole: When analyzed later, the rates of TCR association showed variation by HLA locus, with DRB1 the most and HLA-C the fewest.

V lost 4 bases to trimming and J lost 4 bases, with 14 bases between them. This CDR3 is 14 amino acids long. Germline CDR1 SGHTA, CDR2 FQGNSA. It was with 60 Vbeta and 13 Jbeta primers that the PCR ran. In the original analysis: As a later analysis found, there were 70 million to 80 million unique TCR beta chains, of which roughly 11 million were shared. Generated by immunoSEQ multiplex PCR, the TCRdb table keeps only in-frame clones and is missing some. Clonal size and the V and J genes are those of that table, whereas D and trimming came from the DNA. Among roughly 200,000 clones listed, roughly 80% were seen once.

What was sequenced was PBMCs. This chain uses TRBV7-2 with TRBJ2-7; D not certain. The TCR sequence derives from a woman in her twenties or thirties in good health and CMV-seropositive. DNA of the CDR3: TGTGCCAGCAGCTCCCGGGTGGGTCGGTACGAGCAGTACTTC. It yields the protein CASSSRVGRYEQYF.